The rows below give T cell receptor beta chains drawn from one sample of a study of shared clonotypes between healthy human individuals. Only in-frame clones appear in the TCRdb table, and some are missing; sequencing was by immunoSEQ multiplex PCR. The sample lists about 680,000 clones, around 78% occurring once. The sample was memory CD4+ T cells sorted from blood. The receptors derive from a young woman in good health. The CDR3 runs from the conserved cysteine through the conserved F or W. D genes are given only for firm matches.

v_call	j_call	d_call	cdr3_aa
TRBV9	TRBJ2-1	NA	CASSEPPVGGRQFF
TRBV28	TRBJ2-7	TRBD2	CASSFRGRALYEQYF
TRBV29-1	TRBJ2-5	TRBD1	CSARQGQTQYF
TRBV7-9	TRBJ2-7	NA	CASSQRGVTYEQYF
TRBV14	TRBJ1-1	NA	CASSQVGPGTEAFF
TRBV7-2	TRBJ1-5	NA	CASSLSLTKGQPQHF
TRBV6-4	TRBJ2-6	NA	CASSDSGAGANVLTF
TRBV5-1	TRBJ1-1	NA	CASSRPGRNTEAFF
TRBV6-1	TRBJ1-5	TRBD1	CASSEFGTGYNQPQHF
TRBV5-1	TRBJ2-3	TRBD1	CASSFGDRDRDTQYF
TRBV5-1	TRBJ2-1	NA	CASTEPGRSRVDEQFF
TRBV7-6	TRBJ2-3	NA	CASSLYPPPATDSWYTDTQYF
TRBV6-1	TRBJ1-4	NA	CASSEVWERGKLFF
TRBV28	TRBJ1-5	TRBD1	CASSGTGEEQPQHF
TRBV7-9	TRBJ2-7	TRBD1	CASSARDRSYEQYF
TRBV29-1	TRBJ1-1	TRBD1	CSVETGASVTEAFF
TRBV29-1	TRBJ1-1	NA	CSVDVDRVNTEAFF
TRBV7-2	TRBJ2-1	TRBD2	CASRKAGPDNEQFF
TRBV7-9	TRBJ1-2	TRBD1	CASRGPSTGNYGYTF
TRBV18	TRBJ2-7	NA	CASASQGQQDEQYF
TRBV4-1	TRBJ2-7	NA	CASSQFLIYEQYF
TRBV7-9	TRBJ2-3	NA	CASSLVLAGSTDTQYF
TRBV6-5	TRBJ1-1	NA	CASSYSGWTEAFF